This T cell receptor beta chain derives from a study of T cell clusters in autoimmune cytopenias. Findings and limits, study-wide: Primary autoimmune cytopenia patients seemingly lacked the physiological T cell clusters found in healthy donors.

One tube held mixed TRB-A and TRB-B primer pools for touch-down PCR. Following a re-call of the multiplex PCR reads, TCRdb has one entry per CDR3 protein and lacks DNA. The specimen's table records more than 9,000 distinct CDR3 sequences. Concerning this clonotype itself: Its antigen is currently unknown.

Approximately 36,000 genome equivalents of blood DNA were amplified for TRB. The CDR3 runs to 14 residues. In germline, CDR1 is SGHNT, CDR2 YYREEE (reference sequence). The data also belong to a second study, concerning T cell repertoires in aging, cancer and after chemotherapy. That work adds: Clear clonal overlap appeared across healthy donor samples taken over several months to years.

The source of this sequence is a human donor in good health. Sequencing input: peripheral blood. The chain employs TRBV5-4 and TRBJ1-1. The CDR3 loop reads CASSSGIGRTEAFF.